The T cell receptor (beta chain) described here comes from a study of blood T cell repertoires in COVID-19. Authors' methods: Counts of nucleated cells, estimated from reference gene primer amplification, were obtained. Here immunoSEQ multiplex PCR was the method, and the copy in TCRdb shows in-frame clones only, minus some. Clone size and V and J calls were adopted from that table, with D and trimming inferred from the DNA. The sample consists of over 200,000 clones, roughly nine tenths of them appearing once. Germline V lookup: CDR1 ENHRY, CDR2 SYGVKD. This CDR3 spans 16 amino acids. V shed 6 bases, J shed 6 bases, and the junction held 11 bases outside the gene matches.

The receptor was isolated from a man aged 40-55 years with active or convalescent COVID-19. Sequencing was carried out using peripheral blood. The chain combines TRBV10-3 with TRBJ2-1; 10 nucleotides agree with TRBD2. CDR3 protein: CAIRDTGLAVVNEQFF. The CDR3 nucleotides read TGTGCCATCAGGGACACTGGACTAGCGGTAGTCAATGAGCAGTTCTTC.